The 22 T cell receptor beta chains below come from one sample, sequenced in a study of T cells expressing NK-cell markers. Following a re-call of the 5' RACE reads, TCRdb has one entry per CDR3 protein and lacks DNA. The repertoire table contains hundreds of thousands of distinct CDR3 sequences. Sequencing input: blood T cells: a sorted CD56 or NKG2C T cell subset, CD4+ or CD8+ T cells, or bulk PBMC T cells (not recorded which). The receptor source for this set is a man younger than 30 in good health.

This chain uses TRBV6-2 or TRBV6-3 with TRBJ1-5. Germline CDR1 MNHEY, CDR2 SVGEGT. This CDR3 has 13 residues. The CDR3 loop reads CASQTTRNQPQHF.

The rearrangement joins TRBV20-1 to TRBJ1-1; TCRdb selects TRBD1, and the lack of DNA leaves this call unchecked. Germline-derived CDR1 and CDR2 are DFQATT and SNEGSKA (reference sequence). CDR3 length: 20 amino acids. CDR3 amino acids: CSARDHNADRGVKAHTEAFF.

The chain employs TRBV12-3 or TRBV12-4 and TRBJ1-2. The CDR3 is 14 amino acids. CDR3 protein: CASSFGERLYGYTF.

The chain links TRBV7-3 to TRBJ2-1; TCRdb lists TRBD2, though no DNA is available to test this call. Germline V gene lookup returns CDR1 SGHTA and CDR2 FQGTGA. CDR3 length equals 16 residues. The CDR3 region is CASSLKPRALVNEQFF.

The gene calls are TRBV5-1 and TRBJ1-6. Germline lookup yields CDR1 SGHRS and CDR2 YFSETQ. There are 17 residues in the CDR3. CDR3 sequence reads: CASSFYKGDHANSPLHF.

The chain uses TRBV5-1 and TRBJ2-7; TCRdb outputs TRBD1, but without DNA this stays unchecked. The CDR3 loop spans 17 amino acids. Per the germline V gene, CDR1 is SGHRS and CDR2 is YFSETQ. This CDR3 is CASRIGTGGSLDYEQYF.

The V gene is TRBV15, the J gene TRBJ1-1. This CDR3 is built from 16 residues. Germline-derived CDR1 and CDR2 are LNHNV and YYDKDF (reference sequence). The chain's CDR3 is CATSRDLRALGTEAFF.

J is TRBJ2-5 and V is TRBV25-1. The CDR3 is made up of 15 amino acids. The germline V gene has CDR1 MGHDK and CDR2 SYGVNS. The CDR3 protein is CASSDRTVRIETQYF. The variable domain in full, completed from reference TRBV25-1 and TRBJ2-5, reads EADIYQTPRYLVIGTGKKITLECSQTMGHDKMYWYQQDPGMELHLIHYSYGVNSTEKGDLSSESTVSRIRTEHFPLTLESARPSHTSQYLCASSDRTVRIETQYFGPGTRLLVL.

This rearrangement joins TRBV11-1 to TRBJ2-2. This CDR3 is built from 20 residues. The germline gives CDR1 SGHAT, CDR2 FQDESV (reference sequence). This chain's CDR3 is CASSLVSQFGTEIGTGELFF.

The rearrangement uses TRBV6-2 or TRBV6-3 and TRBJ2-5. The CDR3 consists of 15 residues. The V gene's germline CDR1 is MNHEY and CDR2 SVGEGT. The CDR3 is CASSFETNKKETQYF.

The CDR3 spells CASSEDGLSSNQPQHF. The V call is TRBV6-1, the J call TRBJ1-5. This CDR3 spans 16 amino acids. Germline V CDR1 and CDR2: MNHNS, SASEGT.

The chain joins TRBV12-3 or TRBV12-4 to TRBJ2-5; TCRdb's D call of TRBD1 is untestable without DNA. The CDR3 runs to 16 residues. This CDR3 reads CASSLRGQNYQETQYF.

The J gene is TRBJ2-3, the V gene TRBV10-3; TCRdb picks TRBD1, but there is no DNA to check that call. This CDR3 is 13 amino acids long. Germline-derived CDR1 and CDR2 are ENHRY and SYGVKD. The chain's CDR3 is CAIRDASTDTQYF.

The J gene is TRBJ2-1, the V gene TRBV19. CDR1 LNHDA and CDR2 SQIVND come from the germline V gene (reference sequence). CDR3 length equals 12 residues. The CDR3 reads CASSRSFNEQFF.

The V and J genes are TRBV5-1 and TRBJ1-5; no DNA is available, so the TRBD1 call from TCRdb remains unchecked. Germline V CDR1 and CDR2: SGHRS, YFSETQ. This CDR3 contains 16 residues. This CDR3 is CASSAGPGQTNQPQHF. The variable domain in full, completed from reference TRBV5-1 and TRBJ1-5, reads KAGVTQTPRYLIKTRGQQVTLSCSPISGHRSVSWYQQTPGQGLQFLFEYFSETQRNKGNFPGRFSGRQFSNSRSEMNVSTLELGDSALYLCASSAGPGQTNQPQHFGDGTRLSIL.

The rearrangement uses TRBV7-6 and TRBJ2-7; TCRdb gives TRBD1 as the D gene, but with no DNA this cannot be confirmed. This CDR3 region has 13 residues. Per germline, CDR1 SGHVS and CDR2 FNYEAQ. The CDR3 region is CASRGGDTYEQYF.

V is TRBV5-1 and J is TRBJ2-1; the D call of TRBD2 rests on TCRdb alone, since no DNA is present to check it. CDR3 length: 17 residues. Germline CDR1 reads SGHRS; CDR2 reads YFSETQ. CDR3 in amino acids: CASSFLGLAGADNEQFF.

This rearrangement joins TRBV11-2 to TRBJ2-1. CDR1 is SGHAT, CDR2 FQNNGV, per germline. CDR3 size: 12 residues. The chain's CDR3 is CASSLGIWEQFF.

The CDR3 sequence: CASTRRATNTGELFF. The chain combines TRBV27 with TRBJ2-2; TCRdb names TRBD1, which stays unverified in the absence of DNA. In germline, CDR1 is MNHEY, CDR2 SMNVEV (reference sequence). This CDR3 region has 15 residues.

CDR3 residues: CASSHGQGYNEQFF. The chain has TRBV5-1 and TRBJ2-1; with no DNA, the TCRdb D assignment of TRBD1 cannot be verified. CDR3 length: 14 residues. The germline CDR1 and CDR2 sequences are SGHRS and YFSETQ. The full variable domain, its missing parts supplied by reference TRBV5-1 and TRBJ2-1, is KAGVTQTPRYLIKTRGQQVTLSCSPISGHRSVSWYQQTPGQGLQFLFEYFSETQRNKGNFPGRFSGRQFSNSRSEMNVSTLELGDSALYLCASSHGQGYNEQFFGPGTRLTVL.

The chain links TRBV5-1 to TRBJ2-1; TCRdb designates TRBD2, a call that cannot be tested without DNA. Germline V gene data show CDR1 as SGHRS and CDR2 as YFSETQ. The CDR3 has 13 residues. The CDR3: CASSLQDLGEQFF.

The CDR3 region is CASSQDSRELFF. This chain links TRBV3-1 with TRBJ2-2. The CDR3 is 12 residues long. The germline V gene encodes CDR1 LGHDT and CDR2 YNNKEL (reference sequence).